A selection of T cell receptor beta chains follows, all from one sample in a study of long-term antiretroviral therapy in people with HIV. Sequencing used immunoSEQ multiplex PCR; TCRdb keeps in-frame clones, though not all of them. Among around 34,000 clones listed, over 75% were seen once. The source material was unsorted PBMCs, sampled 1.5 years after starting antiretroviral therapy. These receptors were taken from a man aged 18 to 30 with HIV. Both conserved end residues are part of each CDR3. A D gene is named only where the DNA matches it firmly. A row's size may be missing; if present it is once, few, many or a size class.

j_call,clone_size,d_call,v_call,cdr3_length,cdr3_nt,cdr3_aa
TRBJ1-5,-,-,TRBV6-6,16,TGTGCCAGCAGTCCATCACCCAGGGGCGGCAATCAGCCCCAGCATTTT,CASSPSPRGGNQPQHF
TRBJ2-1,-,-,TRBV27,15,TGTGCCAGCAGGCGAAAGGGTAGCTCCTACAATGAGCAGTTCTTC,CASRRKGSSYNEQFF
TRBJ2-1,-,TRBD2,TRBV4-3,17,TGCGCCAGCAGCCAAGTTGTGACTAGCGGGGATTACAATGAGCAGTTCTTC,CASSQVVTSGDYNEQFF
TRBJ2-5,-,-,TRBV27,15,TGTGCCAGCAGTACCCGGACATTACTTGGAGAGACCCAGTACTTC,CASSTRTLLGETQYF
TRBJ2-7,-,-,TRBV7-2,14,TGTGCCAGCAGCTGGGGGGCGAGCTCCTACGAGCAGTACTTC,CASSWGASSYEQYF
TRBJ2-1,-,-,TRBV14,12,TGTGCCAGCAGCCAAGATAACCATGAGCAGTTCTTC,CASSQDNHEQFF
TRBJ2-1,-,-,TRBV21-1,13,TGTGCCAGCAGCAAAGCAGAATACAATGAGCAGTTCTTC,CASSKAEYNEQFF
TRBJ2-7,few,TRBD2,TRBV19,15,TGTGCCAGTAGTCCCTGGGATAGCGGGAGCTACGAGCAGTACTTC,CASSPWDSGSYEQYF
TRBJ2-7,-,TRBD2,TRBV27,14,TGTGCCAGCAGTTTTAGCGGGAGGGCCTTCGAGCAGTACTTC,CASSFSGRAFEQYF
TRBJ2-1,few,-,TRBV19,13,TGTGCCAGTAGCCCGCACAGCTACAATGAGCAGTTCTTC,CASSPHSYNEQFF
TRBJ2-1,-,TRBD2,TRBV4-1,15,TGCGCCAGCAGCCTGAGCGGGAGGAGGAACAATGAGCAGTTCTTC,CASSLSGRRNNEQFF
TRBJ2-7,-,TRBD1,TRBV11-2,15,TGTGCCAGCAGCTTTCCGACAGGGGGATTAAACGAGCAGTACTTC,CASSFPTGGLNEQYF
TRBJ1-1,-,-,TRBV4-1,13,TGCGCCAGCAGCCAAGATCGGGAGGCGGAAGCTTTCTTT,CASSQDREAEAFF
TRBJ2-5,-,TRBD2,TRBV7-9,15,TGTGCCAGCAGCGTCCGGGGGGGAGCCCAAGAGACCCAGTACTTC,CASSVRGGAQETQYF
TRBJ2-7,few,TRBD1,TRBV10-3,11,TGTGCCACCCTCGGGACAGACGAGCAGTACTTC,CATLGTDEQYF
TRBJ1-2,-,TRBD1,TRBV7-8,16,TGTGCCAGCAGCTTAGGAACGGGACAGGGAACAGATGGCTACACCTTC,CASSLGTGQGTDGYTF
TRBJ1-2,-,-,TRBV2,13,TGTGCCAGCAGTGAGGACGGGGCCTATGGCTACACCTTC,CASSEDGAYGYTF
TRBJ2-1,-,-,TRBV9,14,TGTGCCAGCAGCCCTTCCCTGGGTTACAATGAGCAGTTCTTC,CASSPSLGYNEQFF
TRBJ1-5,-,-,TRBV6-5,13,TGTGCCAGCAGCGACAGTAGCAATCAGCCCCAGCATTTT,CASSDSSNQPQHF
TRBJ1-1,-,-,TRBV7-9,13,TGTGCCAGCAGCTTAGCAGTGAAGACTGAAGCTTTCTTT,CASSLAVKTEAFF
TRBJ1-1,-,TRBD1,TRBV11-2,14,TGTGCCAGCAGCTTAACAGGGGGCAACACTGAAGCTTTCTTT,CASSLTGGNTEAFF
TRBJ2-1,-,-,TRBV5-1,11,TGCGCCAGTAAACAGGCCAATGAGCAGTTCTTC,CASKQANEQFF
TRBJ2-3,-,TRBD2,TRBV10-3,18,TGTGCCATCAGTGACCCTGAAGGGACTAGCGGGAGCACAGATACGCAGTATTTT,CAISDPEGTSGSTDTQYF
TRBJ2-1,-,TRBD2,TRBV6-5,13,TGTGCCACCATAGCGGGAGGTCCATCGGAGCAGTTCTTC,CATIAGGPSEQFF
TRBJ1-2,-,-,TRBV18,16,TGTGCCAGCTCACCACTCGCCCGGCAGGAGTCCTATGGCTACACCTTC,CASSPLARQESYGYTF
TRBJ2-1,-,-,TRBV9,13,TGTGCCAGCAGCCGGGGAGCAGGCAATGAGCAGTTCTTC,CASSRGAGNEQFF
TRBJ2-7,few,-,TRBV4-3,14,TGCGCCAGCAGCCCGGATACAGGGTTAGCCGAGCAGTACTTC,CASSPDTGLAEQYF
TRBJ1-4,once,TRBD1,TRBV28,13,TGTGCCAGCAGTTTATTAGGGGGCATCGATCTGTTTTTT,CASSLLGGIDLFF
TRBJ1-5,-,-,TRBV5-8,16,TGTGCCAGCAGCGCCACAGGTACCCTCGTCAAGGAGCCCCAGCATTTT,CASSATGTLVKEPQHF
TRBJ1-1,-,-,TRBV15,14,TGTGCCACCAGTAGGGTCAGGGAGAACACTGAAGCTTTCTTT,CATSRVRENTEAFF
TRBJ1-3,-,TRBD1,TRBV5-6,17,TGTGCCAGCAGCCCAGGGGGCCATTCCTTCTCTGGAAACACCATATATTTT,CASSPGGHSFSGNTIYF
TRBJ1-5,-,-,TRBV5-1,15,TGCGCCAGCAGCTTAACAGGGCTTCCCAATCAGCCCCAGCATTTT,CASSLTGLPNQPQHF
TRBJ2-2,-,-,TRBV7-6,13,TGTGCCAGCAGCTTCTCTGCTGGCGGGGAGCTGTTTTTT,CASSFSAGGELFF
TRBJ1-2,-,TRBD1,TRBV6-6,13,TGTGCCAGCAGAACCGACAGGGGGGATGGCTACACCTTC,CASRTDRGDGYTF
TRBJ2-3,-,-,TRBV19,14,TGTGCCAGTAGTATTGGACAGAACACAGATACGCAGTATTTT,CASSIGQNTDTQYF
TRBJ1-1,-,-,TRBV5-5,15,TGTGCCAGCAGCTTGGGGAGGGGGGCAACCACTGAAGCTTTCTTT,CASSLGRGATTEAFF
TRBJ2-1,-,-,TRBV6-6,12,TGTGCCAGCATCCAGGGGGGATCTGAGCAGTTCTTC,CASIQGGSEQFF
TRBJ1-3,few,-,TRBV11-3,13,TGTGCCAGCAGCTCTGGTTCTGGAAACACCATATATTTT,CASSSGSGNTIYF
TRBJ1-3,-,-,TRBV11-2,16,TGTGCCAGCAGCTTAGTAATTGGTGCGATTGGAAACACCATATATTTT,CASSLVIGAIGNTIYF
TRBJ1-5,-,-,TRBV28,13,TGTGCCAACGCGAGGGACCACGGACAGCCCCAGCATTTT,CANARDHGQPQHF
TRBJ1-3,-,-,TRBV6-6,16,TGTGCCAGCAGTTACAATCCGTCCTCCTCTGGAAACACCATATATTTT,CASSYNPSSSGNTIYF
TRBJ1-1,-,-,TRBV28,13,TGTGCCAGCAACCCACCGCGGGTCGCTGAAGCTTTCTTT,CASNPPRVAEAFF
TRBJ2-3,-,TRBD1,TRBV5-1,14,TGCGCCAGCAGCCCCGGGACAGCAACAGATACGCAGTATTTT,CASSPGTATDTQYF
TRBJ2-1,-,-,TRBV28,16,TGTGCCAGCAGTGTCGGGACTTTGGGGGCCTACAATGAGCAGTTCTTC,CASSVGTLGAYNEQFF
TRBJ2-7,-,-,TRBV18,13,TGTGCCAGCTCACCATCAGCCTCCGACGAGCAGTACTTC,CASSPSASDEQYF
TRBJ2-3,-,-,TRBV27,15,TGTGCCAGCAGGTCAGGGTTGTCGATCGCTGATACGCAGTATTTT,CASRSGLSIADTQYF
TRBJ2-7,-,TRBD1,TRBV7-2,14,TGTGCCAGCAGCTCCCAGACAGGGCTCGACGAGCAGTACTTC,CASSSQTGLDEQYF
TRBJ1-2,-,TRBD1,TRBV6-5,14,TGTGCCAGCAGGGCGAAGGGGGCGGATAATGGCTACACCTTC,CASRAKGADNGYTF
TRBJ1-2,-,-,TRBV4-3,12,TGCGCCAGCGGCATGGGGGCCTATGGCTACACCTTC,CASGMGAYGYTF